The rows below give T cell receptor beta chains drawn from one sample of a study of spatial heterogeneity in lung cancer. In TCRdb, the 5' RACE reads were re-called with MiXCR into one record per CDR3 protein. The sample contains 80,000 to 95,000 distinct CDR3 sequences, 7.5% to 10% of which appear only once. This sample comprised PBMCs, obtained at surgery. These receptors were obtained from a male donor with early-stage non-small cell lung cancer. CDR3s include the opening cysteine and the closing phenylalanine or tryptophan. The D gene is left open where the match is weak. Not all rows give a size; the values are once, few, many and, for expanded clones, a class.

D | J | V | size | DNA | CDR3
TRBD1 | TRBJ1-2 | TRBV29-1 | NA | TGCAGCGCAGGGGGGGACTATGGCTACACCTTC | CSAGGDYGYTF
NA | TRBJ2-7 | TRBV14 | many | TGTGCCAGCAGCCGGGCAGGTTTGACCTACGAGCAGTACTTC | CASSRAGLTYEQYF
NA | TRBJ2-3 | TRBV20-1 | NA | TGCAGTGCCCCGGGAAGGGGGGGAGATACGCAGTATTTT | CSAPGRGGDTQYF
TRBD1 | TRBJ1-1 | TRBV5-5 | NA | TGTGCCAGCAGCCCACCCCCGGTACAGGGGACTGAAGCTTTCTTT | CASSPPPVQGTEAFF
NA | TRBJ2-5 | TRBV10-3 | many | TGTGCCATCAGTGAGTCTGCCGGGGCCCAAGAGACCCAGTACTTC | CAISESAGAQETQYF
TRBD2 | TRBJ2-1 | TRBV7-2 | many | TGTGCCAGCAGCTTTACTAGCGGGAGTTTTGAGCAGTTCTTC | CASSFTSGSFEQFF
NA | TRBJ2-1 | TRBV10-3 | NA | TGTGCCATCAGTGAGTTGGCGGGGTCCTACAATGAGCAGTTCTTC | CAISELAGSYNEQFF
TRBD1 | TRBJ2-5 | TRBV28 | many | TGTGCCAGCCAGGACAGGGCCCAAGAGACCCAGTACTTC | CASQDRAQETQYF
NA | TRBJ2-7 | TRBV12-3/TRBV12-4 | many | TGTGCCAGCAGTTTACCAGACGGCCATGAGCAGTACTTC | CASSLPDGHEQYF
TRBD2 | TRBJ2-5 | TRBV19 | NA | TGTGCCAGTAGTCCACAACGAGCGGGAGGGCTGAGAATCCAAGAGACCCAGTACTTC | CASSPQRAGGLRIQETQYF
NA | TRBJ1-1 | TRBV5-1 | NA | TGCGCCAGCAGCTTGGGTCAGGGCTTTGGGACCACTGAAGCTTTCTTT | CASSLGQGFGTTEAFF
NA | TRBJ2-1 | TRBV10-2 | many | TGCGCCAGCAGTTACTCCTGGGGGCCTGAGCAGTTCTTC | CASSYSWGPEQFF
TRBD2 | TRBJ2-7 | TRBV12-3/TRBV12-4 | many | TGTGCCAGCAGTCCGGGACTAGCGGGGGAACACTCCTACGAGCAGTACTTC | CASSPGLAGEHSYEQYF
TRBD2 | TRBJ2-3 | TRBV29-1 | NA | TGCAGCTATGTACCTAGCGGGAGAGGCACGCAGTATTTT | CSYVPSGRGTQYF
TRBD2 | TRBJ2-5 | TRBV20-1 | many | TGCAGTGCTAGAGATCCCCAGCGGGGCCAAGAGACCCAGTACTTC | CSARDPQRGQETQYF
TRBD1 | TRBJ1-2 | TRBV9 | many | TGTGCCAGCAGCGGCAGACAGGGCCTTAATGGCTACACCTTC | CASSGRQGLNGYTF
NA | TRBJ1-1 | TRBV5-1 | many | TGCGCCAGCTCCGGGAACACTGAAGCTTTCTTT | CASSGNTEAFF
TRBD1 | TRBJ2-2 | TRBV11-2 | few | TGTGCCAGCAGGAACAGGGGAACCGGGGAGCTGTTTTTT | CASRNRGTGELFF
NA | TRBJ2-5 | TRBV5-1 | many | TGCGCCAGCAGCAGGAGCGGACAAGGAGAGACCCAGTACTTC | CASSRSGQGETQYF
NA | TRBJ2-3 | TRBV19 | few | TGTGCCAGTAGTATAGGGGGGTCTCGCACAGATACGCAGTATTTT | CASSIGGSRTDTQYF
NA | TRBJ2-7 | TRBV4-1 | few | TGCGCCAGCAGCCAAGGGTCTACCTACGAGCAGTACTTC | CASSQGSTYEQYF
NA | TRBJ2-5 | TRBV10-3 | few | TGTGCCATCAGTGAGTCAGGGGACGGCCCGCCCCGCGCCGTACAAGAGACCCAGTACTTC | CAISESGDGPPRAVQETQYF
TRBD1 | TRBJ1-5 | TRBV28 | many | TGTGCCAGCAGAAAACAGGGGGGCAATCAGCCCCAGCATTTT | CASRKQGGNQPQHF